This TCR beta chain was sequenced during a study of regulatory T cells in long-lasting Graves disease. Study results and limitations: Gene preferences differed: TRBV28, TRBJ1-2, TRBJ2-5 in persistent cases. Clonotypes that were public and shared totalled approximately 3,000 in persistent patients versus around 970 in new patients.

There are 13 residues in the CDR3. The V end was cut by 3 bases, the J end by 3 bases, with 8 bases between. Time point here: persistent/refractory GD, antithyroid drugs over 5 years with positive TRAb. The TCR library was made from RNA that had been extracted from PBMCs in TRIzol. Each of the patients was recruited from an endocrinology department situated in Xi'an, China. Nine milliliters of peripheral blood were taken and placed in EDTA tubes. The table lists this clonotype with many counts. Antigen specificity is unknown. The authors built TCR beta libraries using iRepertoire HTBI primers and Arm-PCR of CDR3 regions. TCRdb re-analysed the multiplex PCR reads in MiXCR, keeping a single row per CDR3 protein. The table lists about 450,000 distinct CDR3 sequences, 23% of them singletons.

The starting material was peripheral blood mononuclear cells (PBMCs), obtained when the disease was refractory, from a patient treated with antithyroid drugs. This rearrangement joins TRBV12-3 or TRBV12-4 to TRBJ1-2; D ambiguous. The origin of this receptor is a female donor with Graves disease. This CDR3 is CASSFRVDYGYTF. The DNA of the CDR3 is TGTGCCAGCAGTTTTCGAGTTGACTATGGCTACACCTTC.